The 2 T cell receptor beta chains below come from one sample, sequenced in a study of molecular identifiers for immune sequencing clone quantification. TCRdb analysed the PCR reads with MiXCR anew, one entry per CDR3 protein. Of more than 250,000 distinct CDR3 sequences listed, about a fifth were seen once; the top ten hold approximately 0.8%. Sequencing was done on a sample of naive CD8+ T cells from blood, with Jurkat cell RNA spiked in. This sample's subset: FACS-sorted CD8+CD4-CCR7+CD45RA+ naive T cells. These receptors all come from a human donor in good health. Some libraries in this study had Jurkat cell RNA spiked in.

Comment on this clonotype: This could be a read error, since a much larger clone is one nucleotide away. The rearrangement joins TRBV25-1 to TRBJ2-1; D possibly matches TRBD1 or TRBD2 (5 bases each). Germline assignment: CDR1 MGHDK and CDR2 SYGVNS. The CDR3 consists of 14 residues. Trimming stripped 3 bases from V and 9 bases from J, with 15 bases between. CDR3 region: CASSEGRGWSEQFF. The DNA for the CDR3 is TGTGCCAGCAGTGAGGGACGGGGATGGAGTGAGCAGTTCTTC.

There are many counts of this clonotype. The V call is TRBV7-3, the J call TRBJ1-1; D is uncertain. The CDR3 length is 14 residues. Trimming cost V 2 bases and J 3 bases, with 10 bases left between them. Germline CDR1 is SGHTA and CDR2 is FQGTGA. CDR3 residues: CASSLDSSDTEAFF. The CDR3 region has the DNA TGTGCCAGCAGCTTAGACTCTTCGGACACTGAAGCTTTCTTT.